This TCR beta chain appears in the sequencing data of a study of CD8 T cells in ankylosing spondylitis. Overall study findings and caveats: A TCR beta motif made of under 10 highly homologous variants seemed typical of ankylosing spondylitis blood. With a CD8+ phenotype, disease-linked clones were relatively rare in peripheral blood. Reactive arthritis synovial fluid and blood were previously reported to contain some motif variants. Disease-linked clones reportedly concentrated significantly in matched ankylosing spondylitis synovial fluid.

To note about this clonotype: Its antigen is not identified.

A quantitative 5'-RACE method, one with molecular barcodes, was used to make TCR beta libraries. TCRdb passed the 5' RACE reads through MiXCR, listing each CDR3 protein once. Seen here are fewer than 750,000 distinct CDR3 sequences, roughly 20% observed once, and the top ten hold about 19%. Germline assignment: CDR1 MNHEY and CDR2 SVGEGT. Trimming took 6 bases from V and 8 from J; bases not matched to a gene: 8. This CDR3 contains 14 residues. Sequencing was done on a sample of blood, either unsorted or a sorted T cell fraction (not recorded which). This TCR derives from a male donor with ankylosing spondylitis. The chain has TRBV6-2 or TRBV6-3 and TRBJ2-1, with 9 positions matching TRBD2. CDR3 sequence (DNA): TGTGCCAGCAGCTATAGCGGGAGTTTCTATGAGCAGTTCTTC. As protein: CASSYSGSFYEQFF.